Below are 21 T cell receptor beta chains sequenced from a single sample in a study of CD8+CD57+ T cells in acquired aplastic anemia. The template used for profiling TCR beta VDJ and CDR3 was genomic DNA. TCRdb processed the reads anew with MiXCR; each CDR3 protein has one entry. The sample has approximately 180,000 distinct CDR3 sequences, approximately 48% seen once. Patients picked for sequencing had shown CD8+CD57+ cell expansion detected by flow cytometry. Sequenced material: sorted CD4+, CD8+, or CD8+CD57+ T cells (not recorded which) from PBMCs. These receptors all come from a human donor with aplastic anemia.

This clonotype appeared a few times. The rearrangement links TRBV10-3 to TRBJ1-2; 8 nucleotides line up with TRBD1. CDR1 ENHRY and CDR2 SYGVKD come from the germline V gene. Trimming took 10 bases from V and 2 from J; bases not matched to a gene: 12. CDR3 length equals 15 residues. This CDR3 is CASSQRPGGNYGYTF. CDR3 coding DNA: TGTGCCAGCAGCCAACGACCAGGGGGCAACTATGGCTACACCTTC.

Concerning this clonotype itself: The junction departs from the called germline gene at one end, perhaps through a read error. The chain recombines TRBV18 with TRBJ2-7; 8 bases are shared with TRBD2. CDR1 is KGHSH, CDR2 LQKENI, per germline. This CDR3 region has 14 residues. The CDR3 sequence is CASSPRTSLNEQYF. In DNA form, the CDR3 reads TGTGCCAGCTCCCCACGGACTAGCTTGAACGAGCAGTACTTC.

J is TRBJ1-5 and V is TRBV2; 7 positions match TRBD1. Germline CDR1 and CDR2: SNHLY and FYNNEI. With 4 bases clipped from V and 0 bases from J, the junction kept 9 bases outside the gene matches. The CDR3 totals 17 residues. This chain's CDR3 is CASSAMDRPYSNQPQHF. CDR3 sequence (DNA): TGTGCCAGCAGTGCTATGGACAGGCCTTATAGCAATCAGCCCCAGCATTTT. The complete variable domain, with remaining parts taken from reference TRBV2 and TRBJ1-5, reads EPEVTQTPSHQVTQMGQEVILRCVPISNHLYFYWYRQILGQKVEFLVSFYNNEISEKSEIFDDQFSVERPDGSNFTLKIRSTKLEDSAMYFCASSAMDRPYSNQPQHFGDGTRLSIL.

This chain joins TRBV15 and TRBJ2-3; tentatively, D is TRBD2 (7 bases). CDR1 LNHNV and CDR2 YYDKDF come from the germline V gene (reference sequence). V was cut by 0 bases and J by 4 bases, with 11 bases left in between. This CDR3 contains 15 residues. The CDR3 spells CATSRDKGGPDTQYF. The CDR3 bases are TGTGCCACCAGCAGAGATAAGGGGGGGCCAGATACGCAGTATTTT.

The CDR3 DNA reads as TGTGCCCACTCCGGGACAGGGTCATACGAGCAGTACTTC. Its translation: CAHSGTGSYEQYF. This chain links TRBV10-3 with TRBJ2-7, with 9 bases that match TRBD1. CDR1 is ENHRY, CDR2 SYGVKD, per germline. Trimming cost V 11 bases and J 4 bases; bases outside gene matches: 9. The length of the CDR3 is 13 residues.

Concerning this clonotype itself: A read error may explain this, as a much larger clone is one base away. The chain carries TRBV20-1 and TRBJ1-1; possible D gene TRBD1, 6 bases. The germline V gene has CDR1 DFQATT and CDR2 SNEGSKA (reference sequence). The CDR3 spans 12 residues. CDR3 DNA sequence: TGCGGTGCATCTGCAGGGGACGCTGAAGCTTTCTTT. This translates into CGASAGDAEAFF.

The CDR3 DNA reads as TGTGCCAGCAACCCGACAGGGGGGCTAGAGACCCAGTACTTC. Protein: CASNPTGGLETQYF. This chain connects TRBV7-6 to TRBJ2-5, with 9 positions matching TRBD1. The V gene's germline CDR1 is SGHVS and CDR2 FNYEAQ. The CDR3 runs 14 residues. Losses at the gene ends were 7 bases for V and 4 bases for J; bases not matched to a gene: 7.

V usage is TRBV9 and J usage is TRBJ2-2, with D hard to call. The V end lost 0 bases, the J end lost 4 bases, and 13 bases lay between the germline ends. Germline CDR1 SGDLS, CDR2 YYNGEE. The CDR3 loop spans 16 amino acids. CDR3 sequence: CASSVVLGMGTGELFF. DNA for the CDR3: TGTGCCAGCAGCGTAGTTCTGGGGATGGGCACCGGGGAGCTGTTTTTT.

About this clonotype itself: The junction and the germline gene differ at one end; a read error may be behind it. The chain has TRBV5-1 and TRBJ2-7; 9 bases agree with TRBD2. Germline CDR1 and CDR2: SGHRS and YFSETQ. CDR3 length equals 16 residues. CDR3 bases: TGCGCCAGCAACTTGAGGCCCGCGGGAGGGCCCTACGAGCAGTACTTC. This gives the protein CASNLRPAGGPYEQYF.

The gene calls are TRBV7-8 and TRBJ2-7, with D possibly TRBD1 on 5 matching bases. Germline V gives CDR1 SGHVS, CDR2 FQNEAQ. CDR3 length: 15 amino acids. V was shortened by 5 bases and J by 1 base, with 15 bases between the two germline ends. In DNA form, the CDR3 reads TGTGCCAGCAGCCACGGCACAGGTCCTTCCTACGAGCAGTACGTC. This codes for CASSHGTGPSYEQYV.

The chain links TRBV3-1 to TRBJ1-6; 9 nucleotides agree with TRBD1. CDR1 LGHDT and CDR2 YNNKEL come from the germline V gene (reference sequence). The CDR3 is 18 residues long. After removal of 4 bases from V and 5 bases from J, the junction contained 12 bases not matched to a gene. The DNA for the CDR3 is TGTGCCAGCAGCCTGAGAGGACAGGGGTGGGGGAATAATTCACCCCTCCACTTT. This encodes CASSLRGQGWGNNSPLHF.

This clonotype was observed many times. The gene calls are TRBV20-1 and TRBJ2-5; TRBD2 aligns across 10 bases. Germline CDR1 is DFQATT and CDR2 is SNEGSKA (reference sequence). CDR3 size: 15 residues. Trimming at V came to 1 base and at J to 5 bases, leaving 7 bases not matched to a gene. CDR3 loop: CSARVLSGRAETQYF. The CDR3 DNA reads as TGCAGTGCTAGAGTTTTAAGCGGGAGGGCGGAGACCCAGTACTTC.

The chain joins TRBV10-3 to TRBJ2-5; 11 bases line up with TRBD1. Germline V gene sequence: CDR1 ENHRY, CDR2 SYGVKD. This CDR3 is 15 amino acids long. With 10 bases clipped from V and 4 bases from J, the junction kept 11 bases outside the gene matches. The CDR3 region has the DNA TGTGCCACGCTCCGGGACAGGGGGATTGGAGAGACCCAGTACTTC. Its translation: CATLRDRGIGETQYF.

This chain connects TRBV10-3 to TRBJ2-7, with 14 bases lining up with TRBD2. The CDR3 has 14 amino acids. Germline V CDR1 and CDR2: ENHRY, SYGVKD. V dropped 6 bases and J dropped 7; count of bases not matched to a gene: 5. CDR3 residues: CAISGTSGGREQYF. Written as DNA, the CDR3 is TGTGCCATCAGCGGGACTAGCGGGGGAAGGGAGCAGTACTTC.

This clonotype was detected ten times or more. This chain joins TRBV6-6 and TRBJ2-7, with a weak D call TRBD2 (5 bases). Germline V gene data show CDR1 as MNHNY and CDR2 as SVGAGI (reference sequence). The CDR3 loop spans 11 amino acids. V was shortened by 4 bases and J by 5 bases, with 6 bases between the two germline ends. The CDR3: CASSSGNEQYF. DNA of the CDR3: TGTGCCAGCAGTTCGGGAAACGAGCAGTACTTC.

This clonotype was seen more than once but under ten times. V and J are TRBV10-3 and TRBJ2-7, with D possibly being TRBD1 (7 bases). CDR1 and CDR2 from the germline V gene are ENHRY and SYGVKD. V dropped 7 bases and J dropped 7 bases, with 17 bases sitting between them. The CDR3 consists of 13 residues. CDR3 sequence reads: CAIKGQRAVEQYF. Written as DNA, the CDR3 is TGTGCCATCAAGGGACAGCGGGCTGTGGAGCAGTACTTC.

The chain joins TRBV7-9 to TRBJ2-7; D is perhaps TRBD1 (5 bases). This CDR3 region has 10 residues. V was clipped by 5 bases and J by 12 bases, with 11 bases between them. Germline assignment: CDR1 SEHNR and CDR2 FQNEAQ (reference sequence). CDR3: CASSQGITYF. The DNA for the CDR3 is TGTGCCAGCAGCCAGGGTATAACGTACTTC.

The V gene is TRBV5-5, the J gene TRBJ2-3, with TRBD1 identical over 12 bases. CDR1 and CDR2 (germline): SGHKS, YYEKEE (reference sequence). The junction had 4 bases not matched to a gene; V was cut back by 3 bases and J by 5 bases. This CDR3 is 15 amino acids long. CDR3 DNA sequence: TGTGCCAGCAGCTCGGGACAGGGGGCTGGAGATACGCAGTATTTT. Translated: CASSSGQGAGDTQYF.

The rearrangement uses TRBV25-1 and TRBJ2-2; 8 nucleotides agree with TRBD1. The germline CDR1 and CDR2 sequences are MGHDK and SYGVNS. CDR3 size: 15 residues. With V trimmed by 5 bases and J by 6 bases, 8 bases remained unmatched. The CDR3 DNA is TGTGCCAGCAGTACAACAGGGGGAAGGTCCGGGGAGCTGTTTTTT. This translates into CASSTTGGRSGELFF.

The genes are TRBV7-9 and TRBJ1-3; D call uncertain. CDR1 is SEHNR, CDR2 FQNEAQ, per germline (reference sequence). V shed 6 bases and J shed 6 bases, with 6 bases lying between them. The length of the CDR3 is 11 residues. The CDR3 coding sequence is TGTGCCAGCAGTTTCTTAAACACCATATATTTT. This translates into CASSFLNTIYF.

The chain is built from TRBV2 and TRBJ2-7; D gene uncertain. CDR1 is SNHLY and CDR2 is FYNNEI in the germline V gene. The germline V and J ends were trimmed by 7 bases and 6 bases, with 19 bases remaining between them. CDR3 size: 14 residues. CDR3 sequence (DNA): TGTGCCAGCAATACGGCAGCCTCCACTTTCGAGCAGTACTTC. Protein: CASNTAASTFEQYF.